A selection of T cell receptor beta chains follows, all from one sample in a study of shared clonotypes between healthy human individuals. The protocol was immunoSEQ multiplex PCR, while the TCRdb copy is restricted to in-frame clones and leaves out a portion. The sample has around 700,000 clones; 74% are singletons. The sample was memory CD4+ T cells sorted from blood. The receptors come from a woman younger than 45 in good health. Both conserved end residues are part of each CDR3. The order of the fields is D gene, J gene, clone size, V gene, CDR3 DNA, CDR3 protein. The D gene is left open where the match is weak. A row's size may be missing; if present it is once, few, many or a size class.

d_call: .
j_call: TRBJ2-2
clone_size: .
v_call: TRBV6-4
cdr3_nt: TGTGCCAGCAGTGACTCGATGGGCAGCGGCGGAGAGCTGTTTTTT
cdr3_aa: CASSDSMGSGGELFF

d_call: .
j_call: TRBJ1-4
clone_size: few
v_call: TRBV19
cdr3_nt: TGTGCCAGTAGCGCGTGGGAGGGAAATAATGAAAAACTGTTTTTT
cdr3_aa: CASSAWEGNNEKLFF

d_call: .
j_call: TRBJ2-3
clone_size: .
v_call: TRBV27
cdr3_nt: TGTGCCAGCAGTTTATCTGCCGCCACAGATACGCAGTATTTT
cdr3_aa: CASSLSAATDTQYF

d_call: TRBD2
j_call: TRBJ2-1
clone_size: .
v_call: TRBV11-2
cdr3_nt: TGTGCCAGCAGCCCTCACGGGACTAGCGCTAACAATGAGCAGTTCTTC
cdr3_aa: CASSPHGTSANNEQFF

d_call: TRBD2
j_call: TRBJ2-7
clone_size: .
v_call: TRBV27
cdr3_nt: TGTGCCAGCACCCAAGAGCGGGAGCTAAAGTACGAGCAGTACTTC
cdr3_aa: CASTQERELKYEQYF

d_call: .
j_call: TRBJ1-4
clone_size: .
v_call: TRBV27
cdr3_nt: TGTGCCAGCAGTTTATCTGGAAGTTATGAAAAACTGTTTTTT
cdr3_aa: CASSLSGSYEKLFF

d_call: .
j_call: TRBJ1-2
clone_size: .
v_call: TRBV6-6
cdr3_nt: TGTGCCAGCAGGGAAGACAGAGAAGCTAACTATGGCTACACCTTC
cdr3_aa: CASREDREANYGYTF

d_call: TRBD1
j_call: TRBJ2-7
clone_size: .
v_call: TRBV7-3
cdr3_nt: TGTGCCAGCAGTTATCCGGGACAGAGATACGAGCAGTACTTC
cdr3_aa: CASSYPGQRYEQYF

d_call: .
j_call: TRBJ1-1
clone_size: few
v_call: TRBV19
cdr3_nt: TGTGCCACCACTCCACTAGGGAACACTGAAGCTTTCTTT
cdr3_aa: CATTPLGNTEAFF

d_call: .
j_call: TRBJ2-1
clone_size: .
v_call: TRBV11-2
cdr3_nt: TGTGCCAGCAGCTTAGACGGGAGCTCCTACAATGAGCAGTTCTTC
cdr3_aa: CASSLDGSSYNEQFF

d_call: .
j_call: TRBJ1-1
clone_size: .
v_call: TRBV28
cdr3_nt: TGTGCCAGCCATACCCCCAGGGAAGCTTTCTTT
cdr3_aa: CASHTPREAFF

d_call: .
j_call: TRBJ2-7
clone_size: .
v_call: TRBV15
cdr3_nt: TGTGCCACCAGCAGTTCGTTCGGAGGGACCTACGAGCAGTACTTC
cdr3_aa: CATSSSFGGTYEQYF

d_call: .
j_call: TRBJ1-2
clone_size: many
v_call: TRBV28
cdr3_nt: TGTGCCAGCAGTTTAGGGGGGCCTGGCTACACCTTC
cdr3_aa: CASSLGGPGYTF

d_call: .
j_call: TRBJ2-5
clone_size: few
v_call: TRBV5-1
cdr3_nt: TGCGCCAGCAGCTTGCTTCGGGGCCGCGAGACCCAGTACTTC
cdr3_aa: CASSLLRGRETQYF

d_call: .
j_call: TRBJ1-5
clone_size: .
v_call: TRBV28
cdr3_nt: TGTGCCAGCGCAGAGGGGCAAGGGTTCGGTCAGCCCCAGCATTTT
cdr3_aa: CASAEGQGFGQPQHF

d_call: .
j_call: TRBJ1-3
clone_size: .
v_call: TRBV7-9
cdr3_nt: TGTGCCAGCAGCTTACAGGAGCAAAACACCATATATTTT
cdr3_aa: CASSLQEQNTIYF

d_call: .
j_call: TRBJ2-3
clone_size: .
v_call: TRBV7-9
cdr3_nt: TGTGCCAGCAGCCGGGGTCGGGATGAAGATACGCAGTATTTT
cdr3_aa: CASSRGRDEDTQYF

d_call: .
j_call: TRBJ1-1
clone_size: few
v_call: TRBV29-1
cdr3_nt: TGCAGCGTTGACGGTCAATTTGCCGAAGCTTTCTTT
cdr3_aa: CSVDGQFAEAFF